What follows are 4 T cell receptor beta chains derived from one specimen sequenced in a study of PD-1 blockade in classical Hodgkin lymphoma. Clones were sequenced by immunoSEQ multiplex PCR, and TCRdb holds only the in-frame ones, with some missing. The data contain about 23,000 clones, around three quarters of them singletons. Relapse after autologous stem cell transplantation occurred in every patient, and brentuximab vedotin exposure varied. This material consisted of peripheral blood mononuclear cells (PBMCs), taken before the second cycle of nivolumab. Source of these receptors: a human donor with classical Hodgkin lymphoma.

CDR3: CASSLVFGPGETQYF. CDR3 nucleotides: TGTGCCAGCAGCCTGGTTTTTGGGCCGGGGGAGACCCAGTACTTC. The V and J genes are TRBV11-2 and TRBJ2-5; D perhaps matches TRBD2 (5 bases). CDR3 length equals 15 residues. The germline CDR1 and CDR2 sequences are SGHAT and FQNNGV. V was pared by 5 bases and J by 5 bases, with 18 bases between.

This clone has just a few counts. The chain combines TRBV12-1 with TRBJ2-2; whether TRBD2, the table's D call, matches the DNA was not checked. TRBV12-1 is listed as a pseudogene. The CDR3 is made up of 16 amino acids. This CDR3 is CASSPPQLAGTGELFF. CDR3 DNA sequence: TGTGCCAGCAGCCCCCCCCAGCTAGCGGGCACCGGGGAGCTGTTTTTT.

This clone has only a few counts. The chain combines TRBV6-1 with TRBJ1-5, with a possible D match to TRBD1 (5 bases). V lost 1 base and J lost 13, with 17 bases in between. CDR1 is MNHNS, CDR2 SASEGT, per germline. The CDR3 spans 14 residues. CDR3 sequence reads: CASSEVVWDRGQHF. Written as DNA, the CDR3 is TGTGCCAGCAGTGAAGTAGTGTGGGACCGGGGACAGCATTTT.

V gene TRBV30 combines with J gene TRBJ1-3; no definite D call. The CDR3 runs 13 residues. The germline gives CDR1 GTSNPN, CDR2 SVGIG (reference sequence). Trimming took off 5 bases at V and 4 bases at J, with 12 bases between the two ends. CDR3 loop: CAWSFNGGNTIYF. The CDR3 coding sequence is TGTGCCTGGTCGTTCAACGGGGGAAACACCATATATTTT.